This T cell receptor (beta chain) was recovered during a study of blood T cell repertoires in COVID-19. Study details: Samples of COVID-19 (acute and convalescent) were obtained from the United States, Italy and Spain. Sources were T cells, B-cell-depleted T cells, or PBMCs; the material itself was cDNA or gDNA.

In the study's own analysis: Reference gene primer amplification gave estimated nucleated cell counts. This table comes from immunoSEQ multiplex PCR, and its TCRdb copy is limited to in-frame clones, with some not included. V and J calls and clone size come straight from that table; D and trimming were deduced from the DNA. The sample lists about 74,000 clones; roughly nine tenths were seen once. J was trimmed by 6 bases and V by 0 bases; bases with no gene match: 7. Germline V gene sequence: CDR1 LGHNA, CDR2 YSLEER. The CDR3 has 15 residues. The chain couples TRBV4-3 to TRBJ2-7; 8 bases map to TRBD1. The sequenced sample was peripheral blood. The TCR originated in a human donor in a cohort sampled during active COVID-19. This CDR3 reads CASSQEYRGATEQYF. The CDR3 DNA follows: TGCGCCAGCAGCCAAGAGTACAGGGGGGCCACCGAGCAGTACTTC.